Each of the 16 T cell receptor beta chains below was sequenced from the same sample in a study of vaccination and CD4 T cells after COVID-19. No antigen has been identified for these receptors. Treatment in this sample: roughly 10-day PBMC culture with coronavirus spike peptide pools or control peptides (ViraFEST assay). Once obtained from cultured CD4+ T cells, the DNA was sequenced using the Oncomine TCR Beta short-read assay. TCRdb recomputed calls from the PCR reads with MiXCR, one row per CDR3 protein. The data show approximately 22,000 distinct CDR3 sequences, with about 38% seen just once and about a fifth held by the top ten. The sample was CD4+ T cells from blood, cultured in vitro, taken before SARS-CoV-2 vaccination. These receptors originate from a human donor who received a COVID-19 vaccine.

This clonotype has a handful of counts. V is TRBV24-1 and J is TRBJ2-5; possibly TRBD2 for D (5 bases). Trimming removed 1 base at V and 5 bases at J, with 10 bases between. Germline values: CDR1 KGHDR, CDR2 SFDVKD. This CDR3 is built from 14 residues. CDR3 in amino acids: CATSDLVTGETQYF. CDR3 sequence (DNA): TGTGCCACCAGTGATTTAGTGACGGGGGAGACCCAGTACTTC.

This chain joins TRBV15 and TRBJ1-2; tentatively, D is TRBD1 (5 bases). The CDR3 contains 14 residues. The germline V and J ends were trimmed by 0 bases and 8 bases, with 13 bases remaining between them. Germline V gene sequence: CDR1 LNHNV, CDR2 YYDKDF (reference sequence). CDR3 in amino acids: CATSRDRGGDGYTF. CDR3 coding DNA: TGTGCCACCAGCAGAGATCGGGGGGGAGACGGCTACACCTTC.

The chain recombines TRBV12-3 or TRBV12-4 with TRBJ1-1; 7 nucleotides align to TRBD1. This CDR3 region has 14 residues. The trim removed 6 bases at V and 4 bases at J, leaving 8 bases unmatched. The DNA of the CDR3 is TGTGCCAGCAGCAGCAGGGGGTTGTCCACTGAAGCTTTCTTT. It yields the protein CASSSRGLSTEAFF.

This clonotype came up a few times. V and J are TRBV20-1 and TRBJ2-3, with 14 bases lining up with TRBD2. The CDR3 is 16 amino acids. Trimming at V came to 3 bases and at J to 2 bases, leaving 4 bases not matched to a gene. Germline V gives CDR1 DFQATT, CDR2 SNEGSKA (reference sequence). CDR3 sequence (DNA): TGCAGTGCTAGGACTAGCGGGGGGGGCATCACAGATACGCAGTATTTT. This translates into CSARTSGGGITDTQYF.

This chain uses TRBV4-2 with TRBJ2-3, with D perhaps TRBD2 (5 bases). V lost 4 bases, J lost 2 bases, and 19 bases lay in between. The CDR3 spans 17 residues. Germline CDR1 LGHNA, CDR2 YNFKEQ. CDR3 sequence reads: CASSPRRSLAPTDTQYF. For the CDR3, the DNA is TGTGCCAGCAGCCCCCGCAGGTCGCTAGCTCCCACAGATACGCAGTATTTT.

This clonotype was counted between two and nine times. The chain is built from TRBV27 and TRBJ2-2; 8 positions match TRBD2. The CDR3 totals 16 residues. Trimming took 3 bases from V and 5 from J; bases not matched to a gene: 8. Germline-derived CDR1 and CDR2 are MNHEY and SMNVEV (reference sequence). The CDR3, as DNA: TGTGCCAGCAGTTTCCGGCGGGGGGCCCGAACCGGGGAGCTGTTTTTT. Translated: CASSFRRGARTGELFF.

This clonotype was seen only a few times. The rearrangement uses TRBV7-6 and TRBJ1-2, with a weak D call TRBD1 (5 bases). CDR3 length: 13 amino acids. In germline, CDR1 is SGHVS, CDR2 FNYEAQ. V lost 1 base to trimming and J lost 8 bases, with 11 bases between them. The CDR3 spells CASSLVRGEGYTF. The CDR3 region has the DNA TGTGCCAGCAGCTTAGTCAGAGGGGAGGGCTACACCTTC.

V gene TRBV10-3 combines with J gene TRBJ2-5; the match to TRBD2 covers 7 bases. V was clipped by 0 bases and J by 5 bases; unmatched bases: 0. Germline-derived CDR1 and CDR2 are ENHRY and SYGVKD. CDR3 size: 13 residues. The CDR3 DNA is TGTGCCATCAGTGAGTCCGGGGGGGAGACCCAGTACTTC. Residues: CAISESGGETQYF.

The genes are TRBV7-3 and TRBJ2-1; 8 positions agree with TRBD2. Germline trimming cut 5 bases from V and 5 bases from J; bases unmatched to any gene: 8. The CDR3 runs 15 residues. The V gene's germline CDR1 is SGHTA and CDR2 FQGTGA. The CDR3 nucleotides are TGTGCCAGCAGCCGGGAGGGGGTTCTCCACAATGAGCAGTTCTTC. Residues: CASSREGVLHNEQFF.

The chain uses TRBV6-2 or TRBV6-3 and TRBJ1-5; 9 bases line up with TRBD1. The junction had 7 bases not matched to a gene; V was cut back by 5 bases and J by 2 bases. Per germline, CDR1 MNHEY and CDR2 SVGEGT. This CDR3 spans 16 amino acids. The CDR3 region has the DNA TGTGCCAGCAGTACAGGGGGCTGGGATGGCAATCAGCCCCAGCATTTT. Encoded protein: CASSTGGWDGNQPQHF.

This chain joins TRBV7-8 and TRBJ1-3, with D maybe TRBD1 (5 bases). CDR1 is SGHVS, CDR2 FQNEAQ, per germline. V was clipped by 5 bases and J by 0 bases, with 17 bases between them. The CDR3 contains 17 residues. The chain's CDR3 is CASSRGRGSSSGNTIYF. The CDR3 DNA reads as TGTGCCAGCAGCCGGGGCCGGGGAAGCAGCTCTGGAAACACCATATATTTT.

The chain is built from TRBV11-3 and TRBJ1-2; D ambiguous. The length of the CDR3 is 12 residues. Trimming stripped 1 base from V and 8 bases from J, with 8 bases between. Germline loops: CDR1 SGHNT, CDR2 YENEEA. The CDR3 DNA sequence: TGTGCCAGCAGCTTAGGGGTGCAGGGCTACACCTTC. Encoded protein: CASSLGVQGYTF.

This clonotype has just a few counts. The V and J genes are TRBV7-9 and TRBJ1-2; a weak D match, TRBD1 (6 bases). Trimming pared 3 bases from V and 7 bases from J, leaving 9 bases between. This CDR3 comprises 12 residues. CDR1 and CDR2 (germline): SEHNR, FQNEAQ (reference sequence). This CDR3 reads CASSFQGTGYTF. The CDR3 DNA reads as TGTGCCAGCAGCTTTCAGGGGACTGGCTACACCTTC.

J is TRBJ2-7 and V is TRBV5-4, with 8 bases matching TRBD1. The V and J ends lost 4 bases and 0 bases, in that order; junction bases with no gene match: 6. Per germline, CDR1 SGHNT and CDR2 YYREEE (reference sequence). The CDR3 length is 15 residues. The CDR3 nucleotides are TGTGCCAGCAGCCCCCGGACAGGGAGCTCCTACGAGCAGTACTTC. It yields the protein CASSPRTGSSYEQYF.

This chain joins TRBV5-1 and TRBJ1-6; D unresolved. The V end was cut by 4 bases, the J end by 7 bases, with 12 bases between. Germline V CDR1 and CDR2: SGHRS, YFSETQ. The length of the CDR3 is 14 residues. The CDR3 loop reads CASSLERGNSPLHF. The DNA of the CDR3 is TGCGCCAGCAGCCTCGAGCGGGGAAATTCACCCCTCCACTTT.

The chain carries TRBV10-2 and TRBJ1-1, with 8 bases matching TRBD1. This CDR3 has 15 residues. Germline trimming cut 2 bases from V and 1 base from J; bases unmatched to any gene: 3. Germline V CDR1 and CDR2: WSHSY, SAAADI. This CDR3 reads CASSEIDRGNTEAFF. The CDR3 coding sequence is TGCGCCAGCAGTGAGATTGACAGGGGGAACACTGAAGCTTTCTTT.